Listed here are 32 T cell receptor beta chains from one sample, sequenced in a study of T cells after posttransplantation cyclophosphamide. Measured with immunoSEQ multiplex PCR; TCRdb has only the in-frame clones, and not every one. Counted here are about 43,000 clones, 90% occurring once; the ten biggest clones make up 2% to 2.5%. Busulfan-fludarabine conditioning, marrow transplant, and cyclophosphamide on days +3 and +4 were administered. Sequencing was performed on PBMCs, taken 62 days after allogeneic stem cell transplant with posttransplant cyclophosphamide. These receptors came from a male patient aged 55 to 70 who received an allogeneic stem cell transplant from a related donor and was CMV-positive. Part of the T cells may come from the graft donor.

The chain is built from TRBV4-2 and TRBJ1-2, with D tentatively TRBD1 (6 bases). Germline lookup yields CDR1 LGHNA and CDR2 YNFKEQ. CDR3 length equals 16 residues. The V gene lost 1 base and the J gene lost 8 bases, with 20 bases spanning the gap. CDR3 DNA: TGTGCCAGCAGCCAAGGGGGGCAGGGTGTTGACGGGGGCTACACCTTC. Protein product: CASSQGGQGVDGGYTF.

The chain uses TRBV27 and TRBJ1-1, with a possible D match to TRBD1 (6 bases). Trimming left V 5 bases short and J 2 bases short, with 18 bases between. The CDR3 is 16 amino acids. The germline V gene has CDR1 MNHEY and CDR2 SMNVEV (reference sequence). Here the CDR3 DNA reads TGTGCCAGCAGTCGTGTGTACAGGGCAGAAAACACTGAAGCTTTCTTT. Encoded protein: CASSRVYRAENTEAFF.

This rearrangement joins TRBV11-2 to TRBJ2-7, with 8 bases aligning to TRBD1. Germline lookup yields CDR1 SGHAT and CDR2 FQNNGV. CDR3 length: 14 residues. V lost 5 bases and J lost 6; bases outside the gene matches: 9. The CDR3 region is CASSTGQGQGEQYF. CDR3 DNA: TGTGCCAGCAGCACCGGACAGGGCCAGGGCGAGCAGTACTTC.

This chain uses TRBV2 with TRBJ1-1, with D unresolved. The CDR3 contains 13 residues. Germline assignment: CDR1 SNHLY and CDR2 FYNNEI. Trimming stripped 7 bases from V and 1 base from J, with 10 bases between. The CDR3 loop is CASTVSQNTEAFF. The DNA of the CDR3 is TGTGCCAGCACTGTAAGCCAGAACACTGAAGCTTTCTTT.

CDR3 sequence (DNA): TGTGCCACCAGCAGCGACAGGGGTTCCCAGCCCCAGCATTTT. This encodes CATSSDRGSQPQHF. The chain uses TRBV15 and TRBJ1-5; 8 nucleotides align to TRBD1. The CDR3 has 14 residues. V shed 3 bases and J 7 bases; nucleotides not matched to a gene: 5. CDR1 and CDR2 (germline): LNHNV, YYDKDF (reference sequence).

The chain links TRBV27 to TRBJ2-3; TRBD2 agrees at 10 bases. Germline V gene lookup returns CDR1 MNHEY and CDR2 SMNVEV (reference sequence). With 6 bases clipped from V and 4 bases from J, the junction kept 10 bases outside the gene matches. The CDR3 is 16 residues long. The CDR3, as DNA: TGTGCCAGCAGATTCAGCGGGGGGGCCTCTGCAGATACGCAGTATTTT. This gives the protein CASRFSGGASADTQYF.

J is TRBJ2-7 and V is TRBV7-9; D gene unclear. Trimming cost V 7 bases and J 1 base, with 11 bases left between them. Germline CDR1 SEHNR, CDR2 FQNEAQ (reference sequence). The CDR3 is made up of 13 amino acids. The CDR3 loop is CASTREASYEQYF. CDR3 sequence (DNA): TGTGCCAGCACCAGAGAGGCATCCTACGAGCAGTACTTC.

This chain uses TRBV2 with TRBJ1-2; D remains ambiguous. This CDR3 has 14 amino acids. V lost 4 bases, J lost 0 bases, and 9 bases lay in between. Germline loops: CDR1 SNHLY, CDR2 FYNNEI. The CDR3 here is CASSGEGTNYGYTF. In nucleotides, the CDR3 is TGTGCCAGCAGTGGGGAGGGAACTAACTATGGCTACACCTTC.

This chain links TRBV29-1 with TRBJ2-1; TRBD2 matches at 8 bases. After removal of 7 bases from V and 0 bases from J, the junction contained 8 bases not matched to a gene. This CDR3 comprises 15 residues. The V gene's germline CDR1 is SQVTM and CDR2 ANQGSEA. The CDR3 reads CSGYRGGPSYNEQFF. DNA for the CDR3: TGCAGCGGATACCGGGGGGGGCCCTCCTACAATGAGCAGTTCTTC.

The CDR3 protein is CASSGRDSTNTGELFF. The CDR3 bases are TGTGCCAGCAGCGGACGGGACAGCACGAACACCGGGGAGCTGTTTTTT. V and J are TRBV9 and TRBJ2-2; TRBD1 matches 7 bases. The V and J ends lost 3 bases and 0 bases, in that order; junction bases with no gene match: 5. Germline V gene lookup returns CDR1 SGDLS and CDR2 YYNGEE. The CDR3 consists of 16 residues. The full variable domain, in which reference TRBV9 and TRBJ2-2 provide the parts outside the CDR3, is DSGVTQTPKHLITATGQRVTLRCSPRSGDLSVYWYQQSLDQGLQFLIQYYNGEERAKGNILERFSAQQFPDLHSELNLSSLELGDSALYFCASSGRDSTNTGELFFGEGSRLTVL.

This clone appeared a single time. V is TRBV6-1 and J is TRBJ1-2; 9 nucleotides match TRBD1. Trimming cost V 8 bases and J 1 base; bases outside gene matches: 8. The CDR3 has 15 residues. Germline CDR1 MNHNS, CDR2 SASEGT. CDR3 loop: CASPKTGGVNYGYTF. The CDR3 DNA reads as TGTGCCAGCCCTAAGACAGGGGGGGTTAACTATGGCTACACCTTC.

This chain connects TRBV30 to TRBJ1-1; D possibly corresponds to TRBD1 (6 bases). The V end lost 4 bases, the J end lost 5 bases, and 17 bases lay between the germline ends. In germline, CDR1 is GTSNPN, CDR2 SVGIG (reference sequence). This CDR3 is built from 14 residues. The CDR3 loop is CAWNKWNQGTEAFF. DNA of the CDR3: TGTGCCTGGAACAAGTGGAATCAGGGGACTGAAGCTTTCTTT.

The chain combines TRBV19 with TRBJ2-7; 9 bases fit TRBD1. CDR1 is LNHDA and CDR2 is SQIVND in the germline V gene (reference sequence). The CDR3 consists of 16 residues. Trimming at V came to 6 bases and at J to 2 bases, leaving 11 bases not matched to a gene. This CDR3 reads CASSRTSGTGTYEQYF. The CDR3 DNA is TGTGCCAGTAGCCGAACCTCCGGGACAGGGACCTACGAGCAGTACTTC.

V and J are TRBV9 and TRBJ2-3; D remains ambiguous. Trimming stripped 0 bases from V and 1 base from J, with 9 bases between. The CDR3 is 15 amino acids. CDR1 is SGDLS, CDR2 YYNGEE, per germline. DNA of the CDR3: TGTGCCAGCAGCGTAGTAGGCGGTCGCACAGATACGCAGTATTTT. As protein: CASSVVGGRTDTQYF.

The rearrangement links TRBV18 to TRBJ1-1; 10 bases agree with TRBD1. The V gene's germline CDR1 is KGHSH and CDR2 LQKENI. V gave up 4 bases and J gave up 0 bases; unmatched junction bases: 5. The CDR3 loop spans 16 amino acids. CDR3 bases: TGTGCCAGCTCACTCCGACAGGGGGCCTTGAACACTGAAGCTTTCTTT. Protein sequence: CASSLRQGALNTEAFF.

This sequence joins TRBV5-6 and TRBJ1-1; 7 positions agree with TRBD1. The V segment lost 2 bases and the J segment 6 bases; nucleotides outside the gene matches: 4. This CDR3 spans 13 amino acids. The V gene's germline CDR1 is SGHDT and CDR2 YYEEEE. The CDR3 DNA reads TGTGCCAGCAGCTTACAGGGGCTTCCTGAAGCTTTCTTT. This gives the protein CASSLQGLPEAFF.

The J gene is TRBJ1-5, the V gene TRBV6-1; weak D call: TRBD1 (5 bases). Per germline, CDR1 MNHNS and CDR2 SASEGT. The CDR3 extends over 15 amino acids. V shed 4 bases and J shed 2 bases, with 12 bases lying between them. The CDR3 nucleotides are TGTGCCAGCAGTGGAGTAGGAGGGGGCAATCAGCCCCAGCATTTT. Translating gives CASSGVGGGNQPQHF.

The chain joins TRBV11-2 to TRBJ1-6; 8 bases match TRBD1. The germline V gene encodes CDR1 SGHAT and CDR2 FQNNGV. CDR3 length equals 15 residues. V dropped 5 bases and J dropped 4; count of bases not matched to a gene: 4. The CDR3 DNA reads as TGTGCCAGCAGCCCGAACAGGGGGTATAATTCACCCCTCCACTTT. Translation: CASSPNRGYNSPLHF.

The chain uses TRBV2 and TRBJ2-1; tentatively, D is TRBD1 (6 bases). Germline assignment: CDR1 SNHLY and CDR2 FYNNEI. V lost 7 bases and J lost 0, with 13 bases in between. The CDR3 covers 15 residues. The CDR3 loop reads CASTVDRSSYNEQFF. The CDR3 nucleotides are TGTGCCAGCACCGTTGACAGGTCCTCCTACAATGAGCAGTTCTTC.

In its sample, this clone is large. The chain links TRBV6-1 to TRBJ2-7; 7 nucleotides line up with TRBD1. Trimming at V came to 3 bases and at J to 6 bases, leaving 8 bases not matched to a gene. The CDR3 sequence is 14 residues long. The germline gives CDR1 MNHNS, CDR2 SASEGT. CDR3 residues: CASSDTGDPSEQYF. CDR3 coding DNA: TGTGCCAGCAGTGATACAGGGGACCCCTCCGAGCAGTACTTC.

The chain links TRBV29-1 to TRBJ2-7; tentatively, D is TRBD1 (6 bases). This CDR3 is built from 12 residues. The V gene's germline CDR1 is SQVTM and CDR2 ANQGSEA. V was pared by 6 bases and J by 2 bases, with 11 bases between. The CDR3 loop reads CSVQDSTYEQYF. CDR3 bases: TGCAGCGTGCAGGACAGTACCTACGAGCAGTACTTC.

Remarks on this clone: One end of the junction is discordant with germline, which a read error may explain. The chain carries TRBV2 and TRBJ1-5, with 7 positions matching TRBD1. Germline CDR1 SNHLY, CDR2 FYNNEI. This CDR3 has 22 amino acids. The DNA of the CDR3 is TGTGCCAGCAGTAAAGCCTTCGCCACTGTGGGGACAGCGCTTTATAGCAATCAGCCCCAGCATTTT. It is translated as CASSKAFATVGTALYSNQPQHF.

The chain couples TRBV2 to TRBJ1-5; 11 nucleotides align to TRBD1. V shed 6 bases, J shed 1 base, and the junction held 8 bases outside the gene matches. Germline CDR1 reads SNHLY; CDR2 reads FYNNEI. The CDR3 runs 17 residues. This chain's CDR3 is CASSRRDRGMSNQPQHF. CDR3 nucleotides: TGTGCCAGCAGCCGCCGGGACAGGGGGATGAGCAATCAGCCCCAGCATTTT. The variable domain in full, with the rest retrieved from reference TRBV2 and TRBJ1-5, is EPEVTQTPSHQVTQMGQEVILRCVPISNHLYFYWYRQILGQKVEFLVSFYNNEISEKSEIFDDQFSVERPDGSNFTLKIRSTKLEDSAMYFCASSRRDRGMSNQPQHFGDGTRLSIL.

Comments on this clone: The same CDR3 also results from other DNA sequences found in this sample. The chain joins TRBV5-6 to TRBJ1-6; D is possibly TRBD1 (5 bases). The CDR3 sequence is 15 residues long. Germline-derived CDR1 and CDR2 are SGHDT and YYEEEE. V lost 1 base, J lost 8 bases, and 13 bases lay in between. The CDR3 region is CASSLTGYKDSPLHF. The CDR3 nucleotides read TGTGCCAGCAGCTTGACAGGTTATAAGGATTCACCCCTCCACTTT.

The chain has TRBV10-3 and TRBJ1-2; a weak D match, TRBD1 (5 bases). Looked up from germline, CDR1 is ENHRY and CDR2 is SYGVKD. The CDR3 loop spans 12 amino acids. The germline V and J ends were trimmed by 7 bases and 5 bases, with 11 bases remaining between them. For the CDR3, the DNA is TGTGCCATCAAGGGGATCCGGTATGGCTACACCTTC. Protein sequence: CAIKGIRYGYTF.

The rearrangement joins TRBV18 to TRBJ1-6; unclear D gene. The CDR3 has 14 residues. The V end was cut by 6 bases, the J end by 8 bases, with 14 bases between. CDR1 is KGHSH and CDR2 is LQKENI in the germline V gene. The CDR3 sequence: CASSEAPGDSPLHF. The DNA for the CDR3 is TGTGCCAGCTCTGAGGCTCCCGGAGATTCACCCCTCCACTTT.

This chain joins TRBV4-1 and TRBJ1-1; TRBD1 matches 12 bases. The CDR3 loop spans 15 amino acids. Germline V gene data show CDR1 as MGHRA and CDR2 as YSYEKL. With V trimmed by 0 bases and J by 8 bases, 4 bases remained unmatched. In DNA form, the CDR3 reads TGCGCCAGCAGCCAAGAAGGGACAGGGGGCGGGGAAGCTTTCTTT. Amino acids: CASSQEGTGGGEAFF.

This clone appeared a single time. The CDR3 spells CASSLDWGPGELFF. CDR3 coding DNA: TGTGCCAGCAGCTTAGACTGGGGCCCCGGGGAGCTGTTTTTT. The chain carries TRBV7-2 and TRBJ2-2; perhaps TRBD1 as D (5 bases). Germline V gene data show CDR1 as SGHTA and CDR2 as FQGNSA. Between the trimmed V and J ends, which lost 1 base and 6 bases, there was a span of 9 bases. The length of the CDR3 is 14 residues.

The chain combines TRBV1 with TRBJ2-7; the table's D call of TRBD1 was not tested on the DNA. TRBV1 is a pseudogene locus. The CDR3 sequence is 18 residues long. The CDR3 loop reads CTSSHSQETPSAYYEQYV. The CDR3 DNA sequence: TGCACCAGCAGCCACTCACAGGAGACACCAAGTGCCTACTACGAGCAGTACGTC.

As concerns this clone: The sample holds other DNA sequences that translate to the same CDR3. The chain is built from TRBV7-2 and TRBJ2-2; no clear D gene. The germline V gene encodes CDR1 SGHTA and CDR2 FQGNSA. CDR3 length: 15 residues. V lost 3 bases and J lost 4, with 12 bases in between. The CDR3 nucleotides are TGTGCCAGCAGCTTGGTGGGCTTGAGCACCGGGGAGCTGTTTTTT. It is translated as CASSLVGLSTGELFF.

The chain joins TRBV19 to TRBJ1-5; TRBD1 matches 9 bases. The V segment lost 5 bases and the J segment 2 bases; nucleotides outside the gene matches: 10. CDR3 length: 17 residues. The germline gives CDR1 LNHDA, CDR2 SQIVND (reference sequence). The CDR3 reads CASSRGQGGIGNQPQHF. Written as DNA, the CDR3 is TGTGCCAGTAGTCGGGGACAGGGCGGGATCGGCAATCAGCCCCAGCATTTT.

This clone was observed a single time. The V call is TRBV5-8, the J call TRBJ1-1, with D uncertain. The CDR3 is 13 amino acids. The V and J ends lost 0 bases and 6 bases respectively, with 9 bases between them. Germline V gene sequence: CDR1 SGHTS, CDR2 YDEGEE. The CDR3 bases are TGTGCCAGCAGCTTGGGTATGGGAGCTGAAGCTTTCTTT. This encodes CASSLGMGAEAFF.